The 7 T cell receptor beta chains below all came from one sample that was sequenced in a study of T cells after yellow fever vaccination. TCRdb reanalysed the 5' RACE reads using MiXCR and keeps one entry per CDR3 protein. This table has about 200,000 distinct CDR3 sequences, 2.5% to 3.5% appearing once. Sequenced here: CD4+ T cells sorted from PBMCs, sampled 10 days after the yellow fever booster vaccination. The receptors shown here come from a man in his late teens or twenties who received the YFV17D yellow fever vaccine.

This clonotype has a handful of counts. The rearrangement joins TRBV6-6 to TRBJ1-5, with D possibly TRBD1 on 5 matching bases. The CDR3 runs 14 residues. Germline CDR1 and CDR2: MNHNY and SVGAGI (reference sequence). The V and J ends lost 2 bases and 1 base respectively, with 6 bases between them. Written as DNA, the CDR3 is TGTGCCAGCAGTTACGGGGGGAGCAATCAGCCCCAGCATTTT. Residues: CASSYGGSNQPQHF.

This clonotype was detected many times. The chain links TRBV5-1 to TRBJ2-3; maybe TRBD2 (6 bases). Germline lookup yields CDR1 SGHRS and CDR2 YFSETQ. V shed 5 bases and J shed 5 bases, with 15 bases lying between them. This CDR3 contains 14 residues. CDR3 in DNA: TGCGCCAGCAGGGGCAGGCCGGGAGTAGATACGCAGTATTTT. Its translation: CASRGRPGVDTQYF.

This clonotype was seen at least ten times. The chain links TRBV7-6 to TRBJ2-6; TRBD1 matches at 12 bases. The CDR3 has 19 amino acids. Per germline, CDR1 SGHVS and CDR2 FNYEAQ. V shed 5 bases, J shed 0 bases, and the junction held 8 bases outside the gene matches. The CDR3 region has the DNA TGTGCCAGCAGCATATACCGGGACAGGGGGCCCTCTGGGGCCAACGTCCTGACTTTC. Amino acid sequence: CASSIYRDRGPSGANVLTF.

This clonotype was observed a handful of times. The CDR3 DNA reads as TGTGCCAGCAGCTTAGCAGGCGTACTGAACACTGAAGCTTTCTTT. It translates to CASSLAGVLNTEAFF. The chain uses TRBV7-6 and TRBJ1-1; no clear D. The length of the CDR3 is 15 residues. V was shortened by 0 bases and J by 0 bases, with 8 bases between the two germline ends. CDR1 and CDR2 from the germline V gene are SGHVS and FNYEAQ.

V is TRBV7-2 and J is TRBJ1-3, with D tentatively TRBD1 (6 bases). The CDR3 has 14 residues. V was pared by 3 bases and J by 4 bases, with 10 bases between. Germline-derived CDR1 and CDR2 are SGHTA and FQGNSA. CDR3 protein: CASSLGGPGNTIYF. In nucleotides, the CDR3 is TGTGCCAGCAGCTTGGGGGGGCCCGGAAACACCATATATTTT.

This clonotype was counted many times. The chain couples TRBV11-2 to TRBJ2-1, with TRBD2 matching over 8 bases. CDR3 length equals 14 residues. J lost 6 bases, V lost 0 bases, and 1 base had no gene match. CDR1 SGHAT and CDR2 FQNNGV come from the germline V gene. The CDR3 region is CASSLEGTSNEQFF. In nucleotides, the CDR3 is TGTGCCAGCAGCTTAGAAGGGACTAGCAATGAGCAGTTCTTC. Together with reference TRBV11-2 and TRBJ2-1, the CDR3 gives the full variable domain: EAGVAQSPRYKIIEKRQSVAFWCNPISGHATLYWYQQILGQGPKLLIQFQNNGVVDDSQLPKDRFSAERLKGVDSTLKIQPAKLEDSAVYLCASSLEGTSNEQFFGPGTRLTVL.

The CDR3 nucleotides read TGTGCCAGTAGCGGGACAGGGGGCCTTCAGCCCCAGCATTTT. Residues: CASSGTGGLQPQHF. The chain couples TRBV19 to TRBJ1-5, with TRBD1 identical over 12 bases. V lost 6 bases to trimming and J lost 6 bases; unmatched junction nucleotides: 3. The CDR3 consists of 14 residues. CDR1 LNHDA and CDR2 SQIVND come from the germline V gene (reference sequence). The complete variable domain, with remaining parts taken from reference TRBV19 and TRBJ1-5, reads DGGITQSPKYLFRKEGQNVTLSCEQNLNHDAMYWYRQDPGQGLRLIYYSQIVNDFQKGDIAEGYSVSREKKESFPLTVTSAQKNPTAFYLCASSGTGGLQPQHFGDGTRLSIL.